This TCR beta chain was retrieved from a study of CD8+ T cells in alopecia areata. Study-level background: People stayed on tofacitinib for 6 to 18 months, then stopped the drug for 6 months. Study-level points and caveats: In lesional scalp, particularly from alopecia totalis/universalis, clonality was higher than in normal scalp. It was less clear whether patients shared TCRs than it was in mice, possibly because of HLA.

Following RNA extraction, reverse transcription yielded cDNA that acted as the sequencing template. Sequencing was performed with immunoSEQ multiplex PCR; in TCRdb, only in-frame clones are kept and a portion is missing. The sample holds 150,000 or so clones, roughly 54% seen once. V dropped 3 bases and J dropped 2 bases, with 11 bases sitting between them. The CDR3 is made up of 14 amino acids. CDR1 and CDR2 (germline): SGHDT, YYEEEE. The treatment here: oral pan-JAK inhibitor, 5-10 mg twice daily. Note on this clone: Its antigen is not identified.

The clonotype originates from a human donor with alopecia areata. The sample here was CD8+ T cells sorted from blood, taken at week 4, from a patient treated with tofacitinib. This rearrangement joins TRBV5-6 to TRBJ1-1; D unresolved. The CDR3 reads CASSWATGNTEAFF. In DNA, the CDR3 is TGTGCCAGCAGCTGGGCCACGGGTAACACTGAAGCTTTCTTT.